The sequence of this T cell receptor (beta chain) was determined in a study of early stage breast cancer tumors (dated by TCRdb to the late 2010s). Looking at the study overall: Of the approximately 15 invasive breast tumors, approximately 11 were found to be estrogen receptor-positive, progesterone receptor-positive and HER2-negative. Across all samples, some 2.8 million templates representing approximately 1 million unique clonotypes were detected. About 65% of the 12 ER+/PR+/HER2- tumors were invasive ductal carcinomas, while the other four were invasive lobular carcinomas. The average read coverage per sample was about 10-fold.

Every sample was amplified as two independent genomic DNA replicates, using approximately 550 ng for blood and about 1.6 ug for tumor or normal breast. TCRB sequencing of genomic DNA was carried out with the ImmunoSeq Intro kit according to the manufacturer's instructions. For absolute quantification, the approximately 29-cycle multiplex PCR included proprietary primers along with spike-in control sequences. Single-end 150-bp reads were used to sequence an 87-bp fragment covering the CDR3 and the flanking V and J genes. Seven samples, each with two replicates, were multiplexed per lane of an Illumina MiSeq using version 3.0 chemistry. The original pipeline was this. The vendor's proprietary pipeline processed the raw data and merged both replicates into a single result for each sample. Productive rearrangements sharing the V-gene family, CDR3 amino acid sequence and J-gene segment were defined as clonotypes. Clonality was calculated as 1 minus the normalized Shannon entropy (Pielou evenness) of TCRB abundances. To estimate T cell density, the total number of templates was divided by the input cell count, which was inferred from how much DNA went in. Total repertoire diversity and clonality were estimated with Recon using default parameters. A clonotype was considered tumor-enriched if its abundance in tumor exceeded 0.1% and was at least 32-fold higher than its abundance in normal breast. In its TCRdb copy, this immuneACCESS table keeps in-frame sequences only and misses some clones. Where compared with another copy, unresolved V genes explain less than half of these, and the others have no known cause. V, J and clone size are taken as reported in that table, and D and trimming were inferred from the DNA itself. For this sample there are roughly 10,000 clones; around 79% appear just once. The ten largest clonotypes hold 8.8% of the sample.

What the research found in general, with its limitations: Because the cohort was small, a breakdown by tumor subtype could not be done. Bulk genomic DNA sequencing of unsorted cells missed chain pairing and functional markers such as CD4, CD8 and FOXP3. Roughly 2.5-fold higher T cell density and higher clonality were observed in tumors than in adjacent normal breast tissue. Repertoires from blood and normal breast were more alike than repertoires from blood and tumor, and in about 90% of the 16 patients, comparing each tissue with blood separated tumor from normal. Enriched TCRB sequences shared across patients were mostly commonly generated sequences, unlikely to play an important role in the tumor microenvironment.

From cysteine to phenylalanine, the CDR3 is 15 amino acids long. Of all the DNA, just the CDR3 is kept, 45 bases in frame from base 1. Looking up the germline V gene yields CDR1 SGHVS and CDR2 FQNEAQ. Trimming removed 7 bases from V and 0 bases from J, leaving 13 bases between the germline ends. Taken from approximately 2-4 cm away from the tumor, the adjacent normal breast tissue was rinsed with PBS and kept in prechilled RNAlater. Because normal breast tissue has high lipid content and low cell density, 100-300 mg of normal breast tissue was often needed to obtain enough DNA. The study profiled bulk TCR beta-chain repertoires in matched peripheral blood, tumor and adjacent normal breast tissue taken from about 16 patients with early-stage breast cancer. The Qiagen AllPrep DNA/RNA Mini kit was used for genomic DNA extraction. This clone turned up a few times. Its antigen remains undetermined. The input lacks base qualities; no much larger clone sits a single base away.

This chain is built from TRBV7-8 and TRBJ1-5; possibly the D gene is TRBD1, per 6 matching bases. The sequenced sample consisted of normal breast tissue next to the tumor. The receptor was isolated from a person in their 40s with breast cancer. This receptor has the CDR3 CASTVQGNSNQPQHF. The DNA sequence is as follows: TGTGCCAGCACCGTACAGGGAAATAGCAATCAGCCCCAGCATTTT.